Presented here are 16 T cell receptor beta chains from one specimen sequenced in a study of cytomegalovirus exposure and HLA in healthy donors. Researchers ran the PCR with 60 Vbeta and 13 Jbeta primers. TCRdb's copy holds only in-frame clones and misses some; the assay was immunoSEQ multiplex PCR. Of fewer than 250,000 clones in the sample, around 82% were seen once. The sample taken for sequencing was PBMCs. Receptor source: a man in his forties in good health and CMV-seropositive.

The chain joins TRBV5-1 to TRBJ1-4; unclear D gene. CDR3 size: 14 residues. CDR1 and CDR2 (germline): SGHRS, YFSETQ. Trimming removed 4 bases from V and 0 bases from J, with 7 bases in between. The CDR3 sequence: CASSLGTTNEKLFF. The CDR3 nucleotides read TGCGCCAGCAGCCTCGGGACAACTAATGAAAAACTGTTTTTT.

Points on this clone: Other nucleotide sequences from this sample produce the same CDR3. V and J are TRBV5-1 and TRBJ2-3, with 14 nucleotides matching TRBD2. Germline CDR1 is SGHRS and CDR2 is YFSETQ. There are 15 residues in the CDR3. Trimming cost V 4 bases and J 4 bases; bases outside gene matches: 2. CDR3 DNA: TGCGCCAGCAGCCTGGGACTAGCGGGAGCAGATACGCAGTATTTT. This gives the protein CASSLGLAGADTQYF.

V usage is TRBV19 and J usage is TRBJ1-2; D is ambiguous. This CDR3 comprises 15 residues. The V end lost 4 bases, the J end lost 4 bases, and 16 bases lay between the germline ends. In germline, CDR1 is LNHDA, CDR2 SQIVND (reference sequence). The chain's CDR3 is CASSTYTRGSYGYTF. Written as DNA, the CDR3 is TGTGCCAGTAGTACCTACACACGAGGGTCCTATGGCTACACCTTC.

This clone was seen only a few times. This chain uses TRBV15 with TRBJ2-7; possibly TRBD2 for D (5 bases). The CDR3 spans 15 residues. V was clipped by 0 bases and J by 2 bases, with 11 bases between them. In germline, CDR1 is LNHNV, CDR2 YYDKDF (reference sequence). The CDR3 DNA sequence: TGTGCCACCAGCAGAGATTTGGGAGAGGCCTACGAGCAGTACTTC. As protein: CATSRDLGEAYEQYF.

This sequence joins TRBV7-2 and TRBJ1-5; D is undetermined. The V gene lost 4 bases and the J gene lost 2 bases, with 3 bases spanning the gap. CDR3 length: 12 residues. Germline V lookup: CDR1 SGHTA, CDR2 FQGNSA. The CDR3 nucleotides read TGTGCCAGCAGCTCAGGCAATCAGCCCCAGCATTTT. Its protein is CASSSGNQPQHF.

Remarks on this clone: Additional DNA sequences in this sample encode the identical CDR3. The rearrangement links TRBV4-1 to TRBJ1-3; no clear D. This CDR3 has 15 residues. The V end lost 0 bases, the J end lost 1 base, and 7 bases lay between the germline ends. Per the germline V gene, CDR1 is MGHRA and CDR2 is YSYEKL. DNA of the CDR3: TGCGCCAGCAGCCAAGACCCCGTGTCTGGAAACACCATATATTTT. This translates into CASSQDPVSGNTIYF.

This clone was counted once. This sequence joins TRBV7-9 and TRBJ2-1; 12 bases match TRBD2. The CDR3 runs 17 residues. Germline V gene lookup returns CDR1 SEHNR and CDR2 FQNEAQ (reference sequence). Trimming at V came to 3 bases and at J to 3 bases, leaving 6 bases not matched to a gene. DNA of the CDR3: TGTGCCAGCAGCTTCGCGCGACTAGCGGGAGACTACAATGAGCAGTTCTTC. Translating gives CASSFARLAGDYNEQFF.

This chain connects TRBV7-9 to TRBJ1-4; TRBD1 aligns across 8 bases. Unmatched junction bases numbered 7, after V lost 5 bases and J lost 8 bases. The CDR3 is 14 amino acids. Germline values: CDR1 SEHNR, CDR2 FQNEAQ (reference sequence). Here the CDR3 DNA reads TGTGCCAGCAGCCCTCAGGGGGCCGAAGAAAAACTGTTTTTT. This translates into CASSPQGAEEKLFF.

V is TRBV6-1 and J is TRBJ2-7; 13 bases agree with TRBD2. The CDR3 loop spans 14 amino acids. V was pared by 6 bases and J by 7 bases, with 6 bases of the junction left unmatched. Looked up from germline, CDR1 is MNHNS and CDR2 is SASEGT. The CDR3 sequence: CASSGLAGVGEQYF. The CDR3 DNA reads as TGTGCCAGCAGCGGACTAGCGGGAGTAGGTGAGCAGTACTTC.

The chain has TRBV7-9 and TRBJ1-1; D is undetermined. Between the trimmed V and J ends, which lost 6 bases and 3 bases, there was a span of 8 bases. Germline V gene data show CDR1 as SEHNR and CDR2 as FQNEAQ (reference sequence). This CDR3 is 12 amino acids long. Here the CDR3 reads CASSFRYTEAFF. The CDR3 DNA reads TGTGCCAGCAGTTTCAGGTACACTGAAGCTTTCTTT.

The rearrangement joins TRBV4-1 to TRBJ2-1; 14 bases agree with TRBD2. V shed 0 bases, J shed 6 bases, and the junction held 7 bases outside the gene matches. The CDR3 extends over 18 amino acids. Per the germline V gene, CDR1 is MGHRA and CDR2 is YSYEKL. The DNA of the CDR3 is TGCGCCAGCAGCCAAGACAGGATCGGGACTAGCGGGAGCAATGAGCAGTTCTTC. Amino acid sequence: CASSQDRIGTSGSNEQFF.

Note on this clone: The germline gene is not matched at one end of the junction; a read error may be the cause. The V and J genes are TRBV7-9 and TRBJ2-7; D perhaps matches TRBD2 (6 bases). This CDR3 region has 15 residues. Germline values: CDR1 SEHNR, CDR2 FQNEAQ (reference sequence). This CDR3 reads CSSSLVASRRGRQYF. In nucleotides, the CDR3 is TGTTCCAGCAGCTTAGTGGCTAGCCGGAGGGGTCGGCAGTACTTC.

The chain is built from TRBV2 and TRBJ1-6; 8 positions match TRBD1. Germline assignment: CDR1 SNHLY and CDR2 FYNNEI. V lost 7 bases to trimming and J lost 8 bases; unmatched junction nucleotides: 7. The CDR3 contains 14 residues. CDR3 nucleotide sequence: TGTGCCAGCAAGCCGGGACAGGCGGATTCACCCCTCCACTTT. Translation: CASKPGQADSPLHF.

The J gene is TRBJ2-1, the V gene TRBV2; D remains ambiguous. CDR3 length: 16 residues. Germline values: CDR1 SNHLY, CDR2 FYNNEI. Trimming shortened V by 4 bases and J by 0 bases, and 13 bases separated the two germline ends. The CDR3 here is CASSATTRSSYNEQFF. The CDR3 bases are TGTGCCAGCAGTGCGACGACCCGGAGCTCCTACAATGAGCAGTTCTTC.

The V call is TRBV18, the J call TRBJ1-4; TRBD1 is a possible D gene (5 bases). V shed 3 bases and J shed 7 bases, with 21 bases lying between them. The CDR3 sequence is 17 residues long. Germline CDR1 is KGHSH and CDR2 is LQKENI. In DNA, the CDR3 is TGTGCCAGCTCACCCGTCTTAGCCCGGGCCGGGGGTGAAAAACTGTTTTTT. Its protein is CASSPVLARAGGEKLFF.

The chain carries TRBV7-8 and TRBJ1-1; 7 bases match TRBD1. Per germline, CDR1 SGHVS and CDR2 FQNEAQ. J was trimmed by 0 bases and V by 5 bases; bases with no gene match: 6. CDR3 length equals 15 residues. For the CDR3, the DNA is TGTGCCAGCAGCCCGACAGGGACCGTGAACACTGAAGCTTTCTTT. Translated: CASSPTGTVNTEAFF.